This is a list of T cell receptor beta chains from one sample in a study of T cells in Graves' hyperthyroidism and ophthalmopathy. TCRdb called the multiplex PCR reads again in MiXCR, with one record for every CDR3 protein. The repertoire holds a few hundred thousand distinct CDR3 sequences, around 21% seen once, with around 27% in the top ten. The source material was blood. These receptor sequences come from a man in his late teens or twenties with Graves' hyperthyroidism. CDR3s include the opening cysteine and the closing phenylalanine or tryptophan.

j_call	v_call	cdr3_aa
TRBJ1-1	TRBV28	CASSFTRANTEAFF
TRBJ2-7	TRBV2	CASSDLAGSSSYEQYF
TRBJ1-1	TRBV6-1	CASRKGGFEAFF
TRBJ2-5	TRBV6-5	CASSSPGTDLSETQYF
TRBJ1-5	TRBV12-3/TRBV12-4	CASSHQGGGQPQHF
TRBJ1-2	TRBV4-2	CASSQEVQGWGYTF
TRBJ2-2	TRBV5-1	CASSADRTGREPFF
TRBJ1-1	TRBV6-2/TRBV6-3	CASSFAGEVTEAFF
TRBJ2-7	TRBV14	CASSKDRGGRAYEQYF
TRBJ2-2	TRBV5-1	CASSFTGGAPMTGELFF
TRBJ2-7	TRBV20-1	CSAIPTHVNHEQYF
TRBJ1-5	TRBV2	CASSRDSRGSNQPQHF
TRBJ1-1	TRBV11-2	CASSLFGGLGNTEAFF
TRBJ2-5	TRBV7-7	CASSLLPSPHETQYF
TRBJ2-7	TRBV12-3/TRBV12-4	CASRRQGGTYEQYF
TRBJ2-5	TRBV20-1	CSARNFVGQETQYF
TRBJ2-5	TRBV4-1	CASSQEGTQTQYF
TRBJ1-1	TRBV28	CASSSGHRGTEAFF
TRBJ1-1	TRBV19	CASSIQGYTEAFF
TRBJ2-5	TRBV28	CASSRDWISETQYF
TRBJ2-4	TRBV28	CASNAASLENIKYF
TRBJ2-7	TRBV2	CASLPDRGYEQYF
TRBJ1-5	TRBV12-3/TRBV12-4	CASSQDRSNQPQHF
TRBJ1-2	TRBV5-6	CASSSQGDHGYTF
TRBJ1-2	TRBV18	CASSRDTVNYGYTF